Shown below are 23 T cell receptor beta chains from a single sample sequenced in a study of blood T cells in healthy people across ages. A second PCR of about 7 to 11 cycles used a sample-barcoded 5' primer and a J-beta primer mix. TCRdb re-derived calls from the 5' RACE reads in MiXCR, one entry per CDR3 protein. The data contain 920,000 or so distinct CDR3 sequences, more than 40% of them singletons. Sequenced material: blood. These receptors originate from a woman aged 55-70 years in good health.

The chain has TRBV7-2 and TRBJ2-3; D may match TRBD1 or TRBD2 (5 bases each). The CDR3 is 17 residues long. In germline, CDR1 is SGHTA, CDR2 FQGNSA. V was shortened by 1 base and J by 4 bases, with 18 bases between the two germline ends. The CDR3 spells CASSLGRRARGADTQYF. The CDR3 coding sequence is TGTGCCAGCAGCTTAGGTAGGCGTGCTAGGGGAGCAGATACGCAGTATTTT.

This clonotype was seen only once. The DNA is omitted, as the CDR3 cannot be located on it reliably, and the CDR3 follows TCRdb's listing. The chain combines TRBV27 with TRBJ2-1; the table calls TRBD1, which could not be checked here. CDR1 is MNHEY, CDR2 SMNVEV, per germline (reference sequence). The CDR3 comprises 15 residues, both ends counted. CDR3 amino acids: CASSSSGQGSNEQFF.

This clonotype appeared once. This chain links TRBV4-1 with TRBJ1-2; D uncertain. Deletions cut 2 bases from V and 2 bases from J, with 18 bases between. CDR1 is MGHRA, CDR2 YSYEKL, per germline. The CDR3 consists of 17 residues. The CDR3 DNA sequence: TGCGCCAGCAGCCAACCCGTTCACCTAAGCAAAAACTATGGCTACACCTTC. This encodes CASSQPVHLSKNYGYTF.

CDR3 in DNA: TGTGCCAGCAGTTTTGAGGGCCTCAGGAATGAGCAGTTCTTC. Its translation is CASSFEGLRNEQFF. The chain joins TRBV27 to TRBJ2-1, with a possible D match to TRBD2 (5 bases). V was trimmed by 3 bases and J by 7 bases, leaving 13 bases between them. Germline V gene data show CDR1 as MNHEY and CDR2 as SMNVEV (reference sequence). CDR3 length: 14 residues.

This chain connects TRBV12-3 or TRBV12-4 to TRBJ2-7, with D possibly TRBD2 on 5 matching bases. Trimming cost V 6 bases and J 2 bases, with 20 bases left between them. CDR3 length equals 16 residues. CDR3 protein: CASSSIISVTPYEQYF. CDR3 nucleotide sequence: TGTGCCAGCAGCTCTATTATTAGCGTTACCCCCTACGAGCAGTACTTC.

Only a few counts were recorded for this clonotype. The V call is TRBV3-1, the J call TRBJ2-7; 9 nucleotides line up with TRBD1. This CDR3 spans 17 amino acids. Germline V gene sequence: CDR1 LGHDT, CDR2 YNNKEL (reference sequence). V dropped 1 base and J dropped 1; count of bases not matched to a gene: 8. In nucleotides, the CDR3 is TGTGCCAGCAGCCAAGTTCACAGGGGGCGCCTATCCTACGAGCAGTACTTC. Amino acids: CASSQVHRGRLSYEQYF.

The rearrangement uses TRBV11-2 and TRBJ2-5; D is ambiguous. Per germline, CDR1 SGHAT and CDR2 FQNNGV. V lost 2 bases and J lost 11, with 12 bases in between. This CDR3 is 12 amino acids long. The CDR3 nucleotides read TGTGCCAGCAGCTTAAATGGCTTAGAGCAGTACTTC. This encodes CASSLNGLEQYF. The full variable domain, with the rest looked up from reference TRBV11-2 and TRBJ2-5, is EAGVAQSPRYKIIEKRQSVAFWCNPISGHATLYWYQQILGQGPKLLIQFQNNGVVDDSQLPKDRFSAERLKGVDSTLKIQPAKLEDSAVYLCASSLNGLEQYFGPGTRLLVL.

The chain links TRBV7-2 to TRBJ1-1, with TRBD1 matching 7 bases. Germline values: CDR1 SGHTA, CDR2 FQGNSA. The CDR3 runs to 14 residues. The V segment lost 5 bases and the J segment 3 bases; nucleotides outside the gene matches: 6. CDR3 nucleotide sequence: TGTGCCAGCAGCGTAACAGGGGCGGACACTGAAGCTTTCTTT. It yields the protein CASSVTGADTEAFF.

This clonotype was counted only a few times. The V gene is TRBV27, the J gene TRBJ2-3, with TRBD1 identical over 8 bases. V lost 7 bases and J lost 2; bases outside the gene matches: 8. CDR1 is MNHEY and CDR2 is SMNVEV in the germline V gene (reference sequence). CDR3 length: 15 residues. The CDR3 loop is CASMRTGTYTDTQYF. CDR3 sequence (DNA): TGTGCCAGCATGAGGACAGGGACATACACAGATACGCAGTATTTT.

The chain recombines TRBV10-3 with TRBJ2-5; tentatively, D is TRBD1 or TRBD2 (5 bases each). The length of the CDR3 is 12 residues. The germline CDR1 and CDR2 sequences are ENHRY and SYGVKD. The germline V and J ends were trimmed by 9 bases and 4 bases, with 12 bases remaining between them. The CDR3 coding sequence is TGTGCCATGAGGGGTGGGGGAGAGACCCAGTACTTC. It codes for CAMRGGGETQYF.

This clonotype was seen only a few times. CDR3 sequence reads: CAHRRGGGETQYF. The DNA for the CDR3 is TGTGCCCACCGACGGGGGGGAGGCGAGACCCAGTACTTC. The chain carries TRBV21-1 and TRBJ2-5; the table's D call of TRBD1 was not tested on the DNA. TRBV21-1 is assigned pseudogene status. The CDR3 loop spans 13 amino acids.

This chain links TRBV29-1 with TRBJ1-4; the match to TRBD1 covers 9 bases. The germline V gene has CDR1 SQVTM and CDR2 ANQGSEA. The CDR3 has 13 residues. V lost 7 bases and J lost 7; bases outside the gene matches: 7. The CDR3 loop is CSARTGGSEKLFF. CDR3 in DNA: TGCAGCGCCAGAACAGGGGGCAGTGAAAAACTGTTTTTT.

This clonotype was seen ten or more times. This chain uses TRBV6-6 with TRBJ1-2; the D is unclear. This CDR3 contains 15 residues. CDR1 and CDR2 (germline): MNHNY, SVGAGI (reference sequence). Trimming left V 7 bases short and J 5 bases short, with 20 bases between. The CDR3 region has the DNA TGTGCCAGCACCTTTCTTCCGTCCAGCTCATATGGCTACACCTTC. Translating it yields CASTFLPSSSYGYTF.

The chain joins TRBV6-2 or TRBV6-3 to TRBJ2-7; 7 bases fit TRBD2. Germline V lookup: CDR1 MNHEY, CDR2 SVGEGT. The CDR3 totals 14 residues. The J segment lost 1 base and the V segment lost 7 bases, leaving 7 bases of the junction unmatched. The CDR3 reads CASKQAGLSYEQYF. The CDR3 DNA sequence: TGTGCCAGCAAACAAGCGGGACTGTCCTACGAGCAGTACTTC.

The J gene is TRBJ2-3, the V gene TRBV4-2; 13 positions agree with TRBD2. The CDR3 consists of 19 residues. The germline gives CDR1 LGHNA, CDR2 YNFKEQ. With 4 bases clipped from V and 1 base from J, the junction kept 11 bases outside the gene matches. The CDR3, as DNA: TGTGCCAGCAGCCTAGGGACTAGCGGGATAGGGGTCGGCACAGATACGCAGTATTTT. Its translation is CASSLGTSGIGVGTDTQYF.

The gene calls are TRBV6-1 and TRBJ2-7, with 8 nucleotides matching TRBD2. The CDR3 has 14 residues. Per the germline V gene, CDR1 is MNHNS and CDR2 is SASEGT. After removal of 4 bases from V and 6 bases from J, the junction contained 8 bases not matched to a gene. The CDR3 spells CASSALTGGFEQYF. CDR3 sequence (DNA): TGTGCCAGCAGTGCACTTACGGGGGGGTTCGAGCAGTACTTC.

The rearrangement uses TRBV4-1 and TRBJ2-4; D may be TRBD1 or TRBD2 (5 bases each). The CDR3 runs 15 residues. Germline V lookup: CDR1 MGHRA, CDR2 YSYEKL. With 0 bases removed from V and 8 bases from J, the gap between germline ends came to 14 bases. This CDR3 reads CASSQETFGTDIQYF. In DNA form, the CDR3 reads TGCGCCAGCAGCCAAGAGACCTTCGGGACGGACATTCAGTACTTC.

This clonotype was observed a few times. CDR3 sequence reads: CASNIEGGSGELFF. The CDR3 DNA is TGTGCCAGCAATATTGAAGGGGGCTCCGGGGAGCTGTTTTTT. The chain links TRBV7-2 to TRBJ2-2; 7 bases match TRBD1. V lost 7 bases, J lost 6 bases, and 8 bases stayed unmatched. This CDR3 spans 14 amino acids. Germline lookup yields CDR1 SGHTA and CDR2 FQGNSA.

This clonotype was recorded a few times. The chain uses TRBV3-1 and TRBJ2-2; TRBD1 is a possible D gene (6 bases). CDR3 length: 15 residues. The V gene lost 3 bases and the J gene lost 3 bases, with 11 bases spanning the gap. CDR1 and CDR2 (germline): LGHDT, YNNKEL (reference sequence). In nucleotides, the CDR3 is TGTGCCAGCAGCCACTCGGACAGATACACCGGGGAGCTGTTTTTT. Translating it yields CASSHSDRYTGELFF.

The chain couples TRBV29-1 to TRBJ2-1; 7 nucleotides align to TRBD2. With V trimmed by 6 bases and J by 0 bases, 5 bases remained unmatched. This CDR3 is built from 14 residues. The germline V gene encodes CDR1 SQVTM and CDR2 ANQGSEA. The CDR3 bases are TGCAGCGTGAGCGGGGAGGCCTCCTACAATGAGCAGTTCTTC. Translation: CSVSGEASYNEQFF.

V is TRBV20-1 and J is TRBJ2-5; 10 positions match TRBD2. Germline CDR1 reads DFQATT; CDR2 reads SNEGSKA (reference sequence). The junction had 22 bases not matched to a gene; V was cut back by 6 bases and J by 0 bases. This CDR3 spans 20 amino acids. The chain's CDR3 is CSASFESEDLAGVYQETQYF. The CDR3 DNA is TGCAGTGCGTCATTTGAAAGTGAGGATCTAGCGGGAGTTTACCAAGAGACCCAGTACTTC.

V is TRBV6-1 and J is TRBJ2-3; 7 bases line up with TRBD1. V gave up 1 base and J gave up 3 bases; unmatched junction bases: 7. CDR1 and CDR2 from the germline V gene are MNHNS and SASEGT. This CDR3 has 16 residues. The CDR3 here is CASSEETGVFTDTQYF. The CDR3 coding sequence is TGTGCCAGCAGTGAAGAAACAGGGGTCTTTACAGATACGCAGTATTTT.

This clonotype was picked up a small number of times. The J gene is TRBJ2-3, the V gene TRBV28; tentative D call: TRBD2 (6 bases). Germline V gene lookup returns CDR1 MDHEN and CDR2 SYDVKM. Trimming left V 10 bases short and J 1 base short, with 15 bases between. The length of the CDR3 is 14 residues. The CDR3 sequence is CATSTRKGTDTQYF. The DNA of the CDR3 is TGTGCCACGTCGACTAGAAAGGGCACAGATACGCAGTATTTT. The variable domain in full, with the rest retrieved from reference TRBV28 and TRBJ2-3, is DVKVTQSSRYLVKRTGEKVFLECVQDMDHENMFWYRQDPGLGLRLIYFSYDVKMKEKGDIPEGYSVSREKKERFSLILESASTNQTSMYLCATSTRKGTDTQYFGPGTRLTVL.